The 6 T cell receptor beta chains listed next were all sequenced from one sample in a study of cytomegalovirus exposure and HLA in healthy donors. The method was immunoSEQ multiplex PCR; TCRdb's version includes in-frame clones alone and lacks a portion of them. The data contain more than 60,000 clones, approximately 96% of them singletons. What was sequenced was PBMCs. The receptors derive from a woman under 30 in good health and CMV-seropositive.

V gene TRBV9 combines with J gene TRBJ1-5; D unclear. Trimming stripped 2 bases from V and 2 bases from J, with 8 bases between. The germline V gene has CDR1 SGDLS and CDR2 YYNGEE. The CDR3 has 14 amino acids. Here the CDR3 DNA reads TGTGCCAGCAGCGTTGGGCCCCGCAATCAGCCCCAGCATTTT. Translated: CASSVGPRNQPQHF.

The chain uses TRBV4-2 and TRBJ2-5, with D maybe TRBD1 (6 bases). This CDR3 contains 16 residues. Per germline, CDR1 LGHNA and CDR2 YNFKEQ. Trimming took 3 bases from V and 4 from J, leaving 18 bases between them. CDR3 DNA: TGTGCCAGCAGCCAGTTTAGCGAGGGGGTGGGAGAGACCCAGTACTTC. It yields the protein CASSQFSEGVGETQYF.

The rearrangement joins TRBV11-2 to TRBJ2-3, with 11 bases that match TRBD2. Germline CDR1 reads SGHAT; CDR2 reads FQNNGV. V gave up 0 bases and J gave up 5 bases; unmatched junction bases: 1. The CDR3 is made up of 15 amino acids. The CDR3 nucleotides read TGTGCCAGCAGCTTAGATGGGACTAGCGGAGATACGCAGTATTTT. Its translation: CASSLDGTSGDTQYF. Supplemented by reference TRBV11-2 and TRBJ2-3, the full variable domain reads EAGVAQSPRYKIIEKRQSVAFWCNPISGHATLYWYQQILGQGPKLLIQFQNNGVVDDSQLPKDRFSAERLKGVDSTLKIQPAKLEDSAVYLCASSLDGTSGDTQYFGPGTRLTVL.

The chain recombines TRBV7-8 with TRBJ1-4, with D hard to call. The CDR3 consists of 11 residues. CDR1 is SGHVS, CDR2 FQNEAQ, per germline. The V gene lost 5 bases and the J gene lost 8 bases, with 6 bases spanning the gap. The DNA of the CDR3 is TGTGCCAGCAGCCCGGGGGAAAAACTGTTTTTT. Translated: CASSPGEKLFF.

The genes are TRBV6-5 and TRBJ2-7, with 11 bases identical to TRBD2. After removal of 6 bases from V and 2 bases from J, the junction contained 3 bases not matched to a gene. The CDR3 consists of 14 residues. CDR1 MNHEY and CDR2 SVGAGI come from the germline V gene. The CDR3 here is CASRVAGGTYEQYF. The CDR3 bases are TGTGCCAGCAGAGTAGCGGGAGGGACCTACGAGCAGTACTTC.

The V gene is TRBV5-6, the J gene TRBJ2-6; perhaps TRBD2 as D (7 bases). Trimming left V 3 bases short and J 2 bases short, with 9 bases between. CDR1 SGHDT and CDR2 YYEEEE come from the germline V gene. This CDR3 is 15 amino acids long. The CDR3 loop reads CASSSGGPGANVLTF. The CDR3 DNA reads TGTGCCAGCAGCTCCGGGGGGCCTGGGGCCAACGTCCTGACTTTC.